What follows are 10 T cell receptor beta chains derived from one specimen sequenced in a study of T cell repertoires in cytomegalovirus infection. TCRdb reprocessed the reads via MiXCR and lists one record per CDR3 protein. This table holds 700,000 to 950,000 distinct CDR3 sequences, about 33% found once. For these receptors, no antigen is known. Specimen: cultured CD8+ T cells from PBMCs, collected from culture after CMV antigen stimulation. Receptors originate from a human donor in good health (CMV status not recorded). Some clones in this sample may be carry-over from other donors' samples.

J is TRBJ1-2 and V is TRBV27, with TRBD1 matching over 8 bases. The CDR3 extends over 15 amino acids. V dropped 2 bases and J dropped 8; count of bases not matched to a gene: 10. Germline V gene lookup returns CDR1 MNHEY and CDR2 SMNVEV (reference sequence). In DNA form, the CDR3 reads TGTGCCAGCAGTTTAACGGGGGCCCCAGGGGGCGGCTACACCTTC. This codes for CASSLTGAPGGGYTF.

This clonotype was counted many times. The chain uses TRBV7-8 and TRBJ1-5; D remains ambiguous. The CDR3 is made up of 15 amino acids. Trimming cost V 1 base and J 3 bases, with 10 bases left between them. Germline V lookup: CDR1 SGHVS, CDR2 FQNEAQ. CDR3 region: CASSLVRSSNQPQHF. The CDR3 DNA reads TGTGCCAGCAGCTTAGTAAGGTCGTCCAATCAGCCCCAGCATTTT.

The chain employs TRBV2 and TRBJ2-4; no clear D gene. Germline loops: CDR1 SNHLY, CDR2 FYNNEI. The V gene lost 8 bases and the J gene lost 4 bases, with 9 bases spanning the gap. The CDR3 has 12 residues. The CDR3 coding sequence is TGTGCCAGCCAGACGTTTAAAAACATTCAGTACTTC. It is translated as CASQTFKNIQYF.

The chain combines TRBV20-1 with TRBJ1-2; no firm D call. Germline CDR1 DFQATT, CDR2 SNEGSKA (reference sequence). The CDR3 has 14 amino acids. Between the trimmed V and J ends, which lost 0 bases and 8 bases, there was a span of 16 bases. The CDR3 region is CSARDFRRLNGYTF. CDR3 DNA sequence: TGCAGTGCTAGAGATTTCAGACGGCTTAACGGCTACACCTTC.

The chain carries TRBV12-3 or TRBV12-4 and TRBJ1-4, with D uncertain. The V end was cut by 5 bases, the J end by 3 bases, with 7 bases between. This CDR3 spans 13 amino acids. The CDR3 sequence: CASSGGSNEKLFF. DNA for the CDR3: TGTGCCAGCAGTGGAGGATCTAATGAAAAACTGTTTTTT.

Turning to this clonotype: One end of the junction varies from germline; a read error may be responsible. The gene calls are TRBV12-3 or TRBV12-4 and TRBJ1-3; D uncertain. The CDR3 contains 11 residues. In DNA form, the CDR3 reads TGTGCCAGTTCAGCCGGAACCACCATATATTTT. It yields the protein CASSAGTTIYF.

This clonotype is a singleton in its sample. Here the CDR3 omits its conserved ending phenylalanine or tryptophan, so a read error is the likely source. J is TRBJ2-1 and V is TRBV6-5; weak D call: TRBD1 (6 bases). The CDR3 loop spans 14 amino acids. Trimming stripped 4 bases from V and 6 bases from J, with 13 bases between. The germline V gene has CDR1 MNHEY and CDR2 SVGAGI. The CDR3 region is CASSSPGAPNEQFL. Here the CDR3 DNA reads TGTGCCAGCAGTTCCCCAGGGGCGCCCAATGAGCAGTTCCTC.

V is TRBV20-1 and J is TRBJ2-7; D is ambiguous. The CDR3 consists of 12 residues. Trimming left V 5 bases short and J 0 bases short, with 8 bases between. CDR1 is DFQATT, CDR2 SNEGSKA, per germline (reference sequence). The CDR3 protein is CSAGRGSYEQYV. CDR3 nucleotides: TGCAGTGCTGGCAGAGGCTCCTACGAGCAGTACGTC.

The rearrangement uses TRBV4-1 and TRBJ2-2, with no clear D. Trimming removed 1 base at V and 4 bases at J, with 7 bases between. There are 14 residues in the CDR3. The germline V gene encodes CDR1 MGHRA and CDR2 YSYEKL. In DNA, the CDR3 is TGCGCCAGCAGCCAAGCACATGGCACCGGGGAGCTGTTTTTT. Amino acids: CASSQAHGTGELFF.

This clonotype has a handful of counts. The chain is built from TRBV7-3 and TRBJ2-3; D unclear. The CDR3 totals 14 residues. Trimming left V 1 base short and J 10 bases short, with 15 bases between. Per the germline V gene, CDR1 is SGHTA and CDR2 is FQGTGA. The CDR3: CASSLMGNRHAQYF. The CDR3 coding sequence is TGTGCCAGCAGCTTAATGGGGAATAGGCATGCGCAGTATTTT.